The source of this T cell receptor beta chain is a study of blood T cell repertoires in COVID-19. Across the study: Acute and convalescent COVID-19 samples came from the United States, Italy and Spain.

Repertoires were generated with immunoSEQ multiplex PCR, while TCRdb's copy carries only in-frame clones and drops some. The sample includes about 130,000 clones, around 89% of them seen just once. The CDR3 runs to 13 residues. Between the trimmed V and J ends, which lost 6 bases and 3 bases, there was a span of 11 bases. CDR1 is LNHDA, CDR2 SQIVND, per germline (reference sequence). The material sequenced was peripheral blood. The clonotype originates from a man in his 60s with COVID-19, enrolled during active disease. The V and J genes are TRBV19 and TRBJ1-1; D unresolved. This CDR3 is CASRGGGYTEAFF. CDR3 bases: TGTGCCAGTAGGGGCGGAGGGTACACTGAAGCTTTCTTT.